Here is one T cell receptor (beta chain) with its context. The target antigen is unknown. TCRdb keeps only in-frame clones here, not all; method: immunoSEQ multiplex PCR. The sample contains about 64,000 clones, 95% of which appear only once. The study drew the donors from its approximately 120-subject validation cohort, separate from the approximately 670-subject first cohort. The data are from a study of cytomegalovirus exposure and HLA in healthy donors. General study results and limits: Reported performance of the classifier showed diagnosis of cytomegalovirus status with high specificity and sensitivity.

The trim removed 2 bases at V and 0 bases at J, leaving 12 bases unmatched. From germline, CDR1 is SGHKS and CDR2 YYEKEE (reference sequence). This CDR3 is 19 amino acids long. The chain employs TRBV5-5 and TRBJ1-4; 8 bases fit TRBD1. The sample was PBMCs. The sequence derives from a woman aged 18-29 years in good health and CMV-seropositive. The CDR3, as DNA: TGTGCCAGCAGCTTTACAGGGGGAAGTATAATCGCAACTAATGAAAAACTGTTTTTT. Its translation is CASSFTGGSIIATNEKLFF.